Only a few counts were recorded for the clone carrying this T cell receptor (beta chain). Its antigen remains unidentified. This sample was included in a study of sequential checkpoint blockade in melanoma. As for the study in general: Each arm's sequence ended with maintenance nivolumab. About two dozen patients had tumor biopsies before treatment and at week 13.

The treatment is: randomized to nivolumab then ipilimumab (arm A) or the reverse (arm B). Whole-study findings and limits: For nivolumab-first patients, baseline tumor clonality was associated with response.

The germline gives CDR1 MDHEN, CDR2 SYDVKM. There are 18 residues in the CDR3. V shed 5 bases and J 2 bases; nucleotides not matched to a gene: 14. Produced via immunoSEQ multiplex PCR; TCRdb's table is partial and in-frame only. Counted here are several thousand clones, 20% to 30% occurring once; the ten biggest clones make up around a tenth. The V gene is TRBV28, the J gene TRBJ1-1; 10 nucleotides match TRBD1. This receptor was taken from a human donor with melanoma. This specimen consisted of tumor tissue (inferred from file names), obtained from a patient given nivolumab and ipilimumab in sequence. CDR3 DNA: TGTGCCAGCAGTCCTACAAAACCTGGGACAGGGGTCAACACTGAAGCTTTCTTT. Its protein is CASSPTKPGTGVNTEAFF.